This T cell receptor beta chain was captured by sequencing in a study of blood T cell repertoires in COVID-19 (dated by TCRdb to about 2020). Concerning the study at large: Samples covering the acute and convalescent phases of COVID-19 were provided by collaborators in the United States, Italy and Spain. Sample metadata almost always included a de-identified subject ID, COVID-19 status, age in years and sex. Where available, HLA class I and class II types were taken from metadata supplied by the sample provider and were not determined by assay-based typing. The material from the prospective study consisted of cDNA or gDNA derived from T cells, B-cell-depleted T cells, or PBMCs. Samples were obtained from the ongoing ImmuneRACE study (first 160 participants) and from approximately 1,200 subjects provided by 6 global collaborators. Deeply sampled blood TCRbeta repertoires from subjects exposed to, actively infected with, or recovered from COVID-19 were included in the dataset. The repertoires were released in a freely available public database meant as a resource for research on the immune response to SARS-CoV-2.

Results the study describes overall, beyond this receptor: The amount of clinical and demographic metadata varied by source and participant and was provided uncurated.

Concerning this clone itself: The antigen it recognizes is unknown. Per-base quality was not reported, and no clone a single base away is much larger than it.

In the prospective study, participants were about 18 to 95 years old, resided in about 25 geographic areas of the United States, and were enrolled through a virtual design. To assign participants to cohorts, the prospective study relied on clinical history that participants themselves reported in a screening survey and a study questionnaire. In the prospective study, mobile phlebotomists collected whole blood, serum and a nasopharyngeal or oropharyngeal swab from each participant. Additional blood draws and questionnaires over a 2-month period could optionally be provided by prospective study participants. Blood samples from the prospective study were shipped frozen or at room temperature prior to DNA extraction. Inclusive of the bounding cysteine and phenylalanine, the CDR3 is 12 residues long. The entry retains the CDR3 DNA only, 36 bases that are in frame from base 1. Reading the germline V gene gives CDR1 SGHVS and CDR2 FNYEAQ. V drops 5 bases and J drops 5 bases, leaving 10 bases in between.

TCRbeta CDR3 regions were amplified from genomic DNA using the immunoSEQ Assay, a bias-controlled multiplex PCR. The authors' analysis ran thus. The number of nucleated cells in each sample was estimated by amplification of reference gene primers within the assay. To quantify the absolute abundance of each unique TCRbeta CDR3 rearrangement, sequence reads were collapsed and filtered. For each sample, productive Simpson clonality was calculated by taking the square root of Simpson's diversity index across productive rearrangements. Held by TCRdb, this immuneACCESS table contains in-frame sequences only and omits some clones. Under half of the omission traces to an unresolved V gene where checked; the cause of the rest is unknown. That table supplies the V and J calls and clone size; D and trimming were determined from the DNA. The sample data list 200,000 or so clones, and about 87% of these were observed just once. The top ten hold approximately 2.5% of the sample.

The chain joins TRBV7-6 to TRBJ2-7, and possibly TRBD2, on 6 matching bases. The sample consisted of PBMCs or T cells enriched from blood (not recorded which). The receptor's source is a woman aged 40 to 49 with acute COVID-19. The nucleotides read TGTGCCAGCAGCCCCGGAGGGAACGAGCAGTACTTC. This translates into CASSPGGNEQYF. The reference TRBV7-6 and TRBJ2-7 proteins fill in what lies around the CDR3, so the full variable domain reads GAGVSQSPRYKVTKRGQDVALRCDPISGHVSLYWYRQALGQGPEFLTYFNYEAQQDKSGLPNDRFSAERPEGSISTLTIQRTEQRDSAMYRCASSPGGNEQYFGPGTRLTVT.